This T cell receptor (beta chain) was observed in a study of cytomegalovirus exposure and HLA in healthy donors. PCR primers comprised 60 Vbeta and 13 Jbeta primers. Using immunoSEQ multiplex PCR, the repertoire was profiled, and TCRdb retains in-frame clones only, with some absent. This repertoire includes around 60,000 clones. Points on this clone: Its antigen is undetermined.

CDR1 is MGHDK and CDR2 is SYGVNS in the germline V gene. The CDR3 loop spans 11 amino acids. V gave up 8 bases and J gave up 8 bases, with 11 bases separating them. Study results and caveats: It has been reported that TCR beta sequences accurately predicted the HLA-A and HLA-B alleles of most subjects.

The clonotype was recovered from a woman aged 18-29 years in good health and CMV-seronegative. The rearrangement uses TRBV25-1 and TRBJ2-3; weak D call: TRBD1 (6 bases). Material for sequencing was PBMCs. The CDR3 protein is CASVGTFTQYF. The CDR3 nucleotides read TGTGCCAGCGTTGGGACATTTACGCAGTATTTT.